Sequencing of this TCR beta chain was carried out in a study of a mutant IDH1 vaccine in newly diagnosed glioma. The wider study: Treated patients, approximately 60% male and roughly 38% female, averaged approximately 40 years of age. Pretreatment consisted of radiotherapy, temozolomide, or both, with most receiving both.

The data were produced by immunoSEQ multiplex PCR, yet TCRdb's version contains in-frame clones alone and is incomplete. The table lists some 87,000 clones, around 77% of them singletons. CDR1 LNHDA and CDR2 SQIVND come from the germline V gene (reference sequence). The V end was cut by 4 bases, the J end by 4 bases, with 15 bases between. The CDR3 runs 15 residues. This sample's time point: baseline, week 1 (first vaccination visit). As for treatment: pre-vaccination baseline after standard-of-care therapy. New astrocytomas of WHO grade 3 or 4 that were IDH1-mutant and ATRX-lost were found in the donors.

The source was PBMCs, collected from a glioma patient treated with radiotherapy, temozolomide or both. This receptor was identified in a man in his forties with glioma. The chain couples TRBV19 to TRBJ2-3; the D gene is possibly TRBD1 (6 bases). For the CDR3, the DNA is TGTGCCAGTAGTACCTGGGACATTAAATCAGATACGCAGTATTTT. This encodes CASSTWDIKSDTQYF.